The entry below gives a single T cell receptor beta chain sequence along with its context. Researchers ran the PCR with 60 Vbeta and 13 Jbeta primers. TCRdb keeps only in-frame clones here, not all; method: immunoSEQ multiplex PCR. The repertoire holds under 140,000 clones, with 75% to 90% as singletons. This sample was taken from a study of cytomegalovirus exposure and HLA in healthy donors. CDR3 length: 18 amino acids. From germline, CDR1 is SGHTA and CDR2 FQGNSA. V was pared by 5 bases and J by 0 bases, with 9 bases of the junction left unmatched. This rearrangement joins TRBV7-2 to TRBJ2-3, with 12 bases that match TRBD2. Input material: PBMCs. The origin of this receptor is a man in his forties in good health and CMV-seronegative. CDR3 nucleotide sequence: TGTGCCAGCAGCCCTGGACTAGCGGGGATACCTAGCACAGATACGCAGTATTTT. It yields the protein CASSPGLAGIPSTDTQYF.